This T cell receptor (beta chain) was obtained from a study of blood T cell repertoires in COVID-19. On the study more broadly: The United States, Italy and Spain were the sources of the acute and convalescent COVID-19 samples. PBMCs, B-cell-depleted T cells, or T cells provided the cDNA or gDNA that made up the material.

Those enrolled in Seattle joined during active infection and were followed longitudinally afterward. This clone was seen a few times. The length of the CDR3 is 13 residues. The V and J ends lost 2 bases and 9 bases respectively, with 11 bases between them. The V gene's germline CDR1 is SGHTA and CDR2 FQGNSA. As originally analysed: Reference gene primers were amplified, and this amplification served to estimate nucleated cell counts. The data were produced by immunoSEQ multiplex PCR, yet TCRdb's version contains in-frame clones alone and is incomplete. For V, J and clone size, that table is used; D and trimming come from the DNA. The sample includes about 200,000 clones, about 85% of them seen just once.

The rearrangement joins TRBV7-2 to TRBJ2-1, with TRBD1 as a possible D gene (6 bases). The sequenced sample was peripheral blood. The clonotype was recovered from a woman aged 45-65 years with COVID-19, enrolled during active disease. The DNA for the CDR3 is TGTGCCAGCAGCTTAACAGGGAATGGTGAGCAGTTCTTC. It specifies CASSLTGNGEQFF.